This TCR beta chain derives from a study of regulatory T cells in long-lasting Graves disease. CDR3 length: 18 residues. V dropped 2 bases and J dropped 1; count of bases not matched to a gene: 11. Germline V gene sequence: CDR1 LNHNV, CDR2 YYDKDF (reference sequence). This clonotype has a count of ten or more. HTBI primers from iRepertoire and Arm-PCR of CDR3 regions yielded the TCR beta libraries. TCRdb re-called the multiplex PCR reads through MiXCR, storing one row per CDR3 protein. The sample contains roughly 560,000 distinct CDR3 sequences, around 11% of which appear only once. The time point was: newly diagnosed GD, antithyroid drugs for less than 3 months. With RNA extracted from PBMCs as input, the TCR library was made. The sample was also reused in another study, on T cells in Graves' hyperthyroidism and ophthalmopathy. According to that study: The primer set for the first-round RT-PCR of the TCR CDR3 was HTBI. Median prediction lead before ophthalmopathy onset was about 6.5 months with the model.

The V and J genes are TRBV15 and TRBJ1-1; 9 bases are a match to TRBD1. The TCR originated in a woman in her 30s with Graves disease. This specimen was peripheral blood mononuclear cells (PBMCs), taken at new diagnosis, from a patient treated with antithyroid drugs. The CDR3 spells CATSRTPGTGTGNTEAFF. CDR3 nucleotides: TGTGCCACCAGCAGAACCCCAGGGACAGGGACAGGGAACACTGAAGCTTTCTTT.